The sequence of this T cell receptor beta chain was determined in a study of naive and memory T cell subsets. After CD4 positive bead selection, the CD4-negative fraction gave CD8 T cells. The study, taken as a whole, reports: The power law exponent of TCR abundance differed between naive and memory cells. Clonotypes here are unpaired alpha or beta chain sequences.

Both TRBC1 and TRBC2 were covered by a beta constant-region primer of two equimolar oligonucleotides. Nested alpha and beta constant-region primers with the SP2 primer drove four PCR rounds on ligated cDNA. TCRdb processed the UMI-ligation and nested PCR reads anew with MiXCR; each CDR3 protein has one entry. Among roughly 91,000 distinct CDR3 sequences listed, around 13% were seen once. Concerning this clonotype itself: What it binds is not known.

This CDR3 has 15 residues. Germline lookup yields CDR1 WNHNN and CDR2 SYGVQD (reference sequence). The J segment lost 6 bases and the V segment lost 5 bases, leaving 9 bases of the junction unmatched. This receptor was obtained from a human donor in good health. The sequenced material came from central memory CD4+ T cells from blood. The rearrangement joins TRBV10-1 to TRBJ1-1; 10 bases are a match to TRBD1. The CDR3 here is CASSSGTGVTPEAFF. The CDR3 DNA follows: TGCGCCAGCAGTTCCGGGACAGGGGTTACCCCTGAAGCTTTCTTT.